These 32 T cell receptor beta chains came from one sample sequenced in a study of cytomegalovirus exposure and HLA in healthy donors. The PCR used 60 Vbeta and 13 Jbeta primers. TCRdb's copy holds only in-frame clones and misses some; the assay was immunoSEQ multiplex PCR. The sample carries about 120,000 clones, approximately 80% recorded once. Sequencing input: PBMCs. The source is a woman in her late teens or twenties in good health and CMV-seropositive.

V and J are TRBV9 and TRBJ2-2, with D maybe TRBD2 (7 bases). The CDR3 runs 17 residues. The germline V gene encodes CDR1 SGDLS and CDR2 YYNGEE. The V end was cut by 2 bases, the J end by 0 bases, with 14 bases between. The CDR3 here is CASSVQRDIANTGELFF. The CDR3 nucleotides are TGTGCCAGCAGCGTCCAGCGGGACATAGCGAACACCGGGGAGCTGTTTTTT.

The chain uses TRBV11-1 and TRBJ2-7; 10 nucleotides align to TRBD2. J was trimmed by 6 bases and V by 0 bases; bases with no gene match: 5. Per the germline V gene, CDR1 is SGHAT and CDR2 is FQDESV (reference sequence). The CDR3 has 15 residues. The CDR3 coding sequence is TGTGCCAGCAGCTTAGCCCTAGCGGGAGATGGCGAGCAGTACTTC. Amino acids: CASSLALAGDGEQYF.

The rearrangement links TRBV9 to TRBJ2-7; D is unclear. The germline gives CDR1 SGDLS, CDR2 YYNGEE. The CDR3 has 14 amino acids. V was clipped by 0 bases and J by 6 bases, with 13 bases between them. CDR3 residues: CASSVGLSEPEQYF. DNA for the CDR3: TGTGCCAGCAGCGTAGGGCTCTCAGAACCCGAGCAGTACTTC.

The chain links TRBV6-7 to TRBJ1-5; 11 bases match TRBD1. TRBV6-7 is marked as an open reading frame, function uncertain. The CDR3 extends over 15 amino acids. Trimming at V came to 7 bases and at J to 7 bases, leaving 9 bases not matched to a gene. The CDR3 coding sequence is TGTGCCAGCATTAAGGACAGGGGGCTCAGACAGCCCCAGCATTTT. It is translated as CASIKDRGLRQPQHF.

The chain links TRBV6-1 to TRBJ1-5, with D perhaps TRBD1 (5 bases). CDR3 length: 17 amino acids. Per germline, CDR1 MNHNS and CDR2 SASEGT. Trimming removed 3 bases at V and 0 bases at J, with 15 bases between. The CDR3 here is CASSDGDSAYSNQPQHF. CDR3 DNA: TGTGCCAGCAGTGATGGTGACAGTGCCTATAGCAATCAGCCCCAGCATTTT.

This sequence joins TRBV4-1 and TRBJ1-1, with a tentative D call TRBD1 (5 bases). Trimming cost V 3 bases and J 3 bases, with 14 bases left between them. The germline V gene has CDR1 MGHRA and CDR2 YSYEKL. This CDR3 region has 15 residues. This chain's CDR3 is CASSHMRGRDTEAFF. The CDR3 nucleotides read TGCGCCAGCAGCCATATGCGGGGCAGGGACACTGAAGCTTTCTTT.

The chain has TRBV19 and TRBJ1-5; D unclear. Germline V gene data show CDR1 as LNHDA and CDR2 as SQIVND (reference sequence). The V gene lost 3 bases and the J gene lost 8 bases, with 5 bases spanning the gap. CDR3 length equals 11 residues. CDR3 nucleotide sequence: TGTGCCAGTAGTATGGGAGAGCCCCAGCATTTT. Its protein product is CASSMGEPQHF.

CDR3 sequence: CASSLIGSRGYQPQHF. As DNA, the CDR3 is TGTGCCAGCAGCTTGATCGGTTCGCGGGGATACCAGCCCCAGCATTTT. The chain joins TRBV7-9 to TRBJ1-5, with D unclear. V lost 3 bases, J lost 7 bases, and 19 bases lay in between. The CDR3 loop spans 16 amino acids. Germline V CDR1 and CDR2: SEHNR, FQNEAQ (reference sequence).

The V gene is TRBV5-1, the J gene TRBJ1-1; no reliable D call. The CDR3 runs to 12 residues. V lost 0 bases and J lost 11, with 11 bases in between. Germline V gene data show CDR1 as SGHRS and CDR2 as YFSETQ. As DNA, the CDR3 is TGCGCCAGCAGCTTGGTCGGTCTGCGCGCTTTCTTT. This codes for CASSLVGLRAFF.

CDR3 amino acids: CASSYFRDRTDTQYF. CDR3 in DNA: TGTGCCAGCAGTTACTTCCGGGACAGAACAGATACGCAGTATTTT. The chain has TRBV6-5 and TRBJ2-3, with 7 bases aligning to TRBD1. V was pared by 1 base and J by 3 bases, with 4 bases of the junction left unmatched. This CDR3 comprises 15 residues. Germline V lookup: CDR1 MNHEY, CDR2 SVGAGI.

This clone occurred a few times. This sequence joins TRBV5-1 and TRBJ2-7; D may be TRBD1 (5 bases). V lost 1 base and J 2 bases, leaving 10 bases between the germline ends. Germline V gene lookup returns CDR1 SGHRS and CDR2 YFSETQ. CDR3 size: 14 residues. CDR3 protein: CASSLRTRTYEQYF. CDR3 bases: TGCGCCAGCAGCTTGCGGACACGAACCTACGAGCAGTACTTC. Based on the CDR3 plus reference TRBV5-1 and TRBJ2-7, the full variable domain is KAGVTQTPRYLIKTRGQQVTLSCSPISGHRSVSWYQQTPGQGLQFLFEYFSETQRNKGNFPGRFSGRQFSNSRSEMNVSTLELGDSALYLCASSLRTRTYEQYFGPGTRLTVT.

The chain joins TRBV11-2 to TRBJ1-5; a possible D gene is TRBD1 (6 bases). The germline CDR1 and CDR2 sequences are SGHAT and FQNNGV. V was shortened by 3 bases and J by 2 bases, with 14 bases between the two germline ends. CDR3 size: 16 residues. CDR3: CASSLATGFRNQPQHF. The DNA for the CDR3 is TGTGCCAGCAGCTTGGCTACAGGGTTCCGCAATCAGCCCCAGCATTTT.

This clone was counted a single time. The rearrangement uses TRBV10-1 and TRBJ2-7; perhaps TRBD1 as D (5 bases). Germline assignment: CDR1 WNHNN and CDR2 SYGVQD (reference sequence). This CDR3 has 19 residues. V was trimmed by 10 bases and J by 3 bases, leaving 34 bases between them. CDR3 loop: CANAKARALHSPWGYEQYF. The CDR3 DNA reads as TGCGCCAACGCTAAAGCCAGGGCCCTCCATTCCCCCTGGGGCTACGAGCAGTACTTC.

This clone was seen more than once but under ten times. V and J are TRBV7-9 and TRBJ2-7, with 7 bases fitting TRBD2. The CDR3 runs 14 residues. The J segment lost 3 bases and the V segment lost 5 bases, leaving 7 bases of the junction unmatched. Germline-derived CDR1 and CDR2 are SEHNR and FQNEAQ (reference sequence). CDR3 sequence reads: CASSPGLESYEQYF. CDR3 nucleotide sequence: TGTGCCAGCAGCCCCGGACTAGAAAGCTACGAGCAGTACTTC. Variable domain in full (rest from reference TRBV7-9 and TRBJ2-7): DTGVSQNPRHKITKRGQNVTFRCDPISEHNRLYWYRQTLGQGPEFLTYFQNEAQLEKSRLLSDRFSAERPKGSFSTLEIQRTEQGDSAMYLCASSPGLESYEQYFGPGTRLTVT.

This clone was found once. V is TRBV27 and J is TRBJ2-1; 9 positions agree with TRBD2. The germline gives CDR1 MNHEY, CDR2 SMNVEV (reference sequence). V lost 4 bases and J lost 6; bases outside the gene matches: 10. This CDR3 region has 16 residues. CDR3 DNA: TGTGCCAGCAGTTATGGGGGGGCTAGCGGGACCAATGAGCAGTTCTTC. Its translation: CASSYGGASGTNEQFF.

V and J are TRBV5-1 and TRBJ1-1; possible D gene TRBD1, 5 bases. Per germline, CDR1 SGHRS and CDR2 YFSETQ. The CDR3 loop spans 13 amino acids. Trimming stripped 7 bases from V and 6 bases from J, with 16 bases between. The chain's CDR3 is CASGEGSGAEAFF. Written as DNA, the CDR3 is TGCGCCAGCGGGGAGGGGTCTGGGGCTGAAGCTTTCTTT.

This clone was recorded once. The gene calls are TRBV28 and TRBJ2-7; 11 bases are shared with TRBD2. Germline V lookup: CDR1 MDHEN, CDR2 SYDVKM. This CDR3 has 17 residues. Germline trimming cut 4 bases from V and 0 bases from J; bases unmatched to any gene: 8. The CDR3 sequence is CASSSPRTSGGSYEQYF. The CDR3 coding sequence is TGTGCCAGCAGTTCGCCCCGAACTAGCGGGGGCTCCTACGAGCAGTACTTC.

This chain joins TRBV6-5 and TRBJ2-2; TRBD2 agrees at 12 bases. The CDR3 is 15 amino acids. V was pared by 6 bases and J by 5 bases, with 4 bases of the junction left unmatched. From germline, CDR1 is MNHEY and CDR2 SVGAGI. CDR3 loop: CASSLGLAGTGELFF. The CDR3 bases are TGTGCCAGCAGCCTTGGACTAGCGGGGACCGGGGAGCTGTTTTTT.

In DNA, the CDR3 is TGTGCCAGCAGCCTCCAAGCGGGGTCCGGGGAGCTGTTTTTT. It encodes CASSLQAGSGELFF. V and J are TRBV7-6 and TRBJ2-2, with TRBD2 matching 7 bases. The CDR3 is 14 amino acids. The V gene's germline CDR1 is SGHVS and CDR2 FNYEAQ. V was pared by 5 bases and J by 6 bases, with 6 bases of the junction left unmatched. The variable domain in full, completed from reference TRBV7-6 and TRBJ2-2, reads GAGVSQSPRYKVTKRGQDVALRCDPISGHVSLYWYRQALGQGPEFLTYFNYEAQQDKSGLPNDRFSAERPEGSISTLTIQRTEQRDSAMYRCASSLQAGSGELFFGEGSRLTVL.

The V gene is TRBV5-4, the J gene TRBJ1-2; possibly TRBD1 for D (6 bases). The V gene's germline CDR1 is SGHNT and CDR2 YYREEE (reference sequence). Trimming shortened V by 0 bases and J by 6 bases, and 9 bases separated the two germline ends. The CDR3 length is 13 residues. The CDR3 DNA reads TGTGCCAGCAGCTTGGCTTCAGGGGATGGCTACACCTTC. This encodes CASSLASGDGYTF.

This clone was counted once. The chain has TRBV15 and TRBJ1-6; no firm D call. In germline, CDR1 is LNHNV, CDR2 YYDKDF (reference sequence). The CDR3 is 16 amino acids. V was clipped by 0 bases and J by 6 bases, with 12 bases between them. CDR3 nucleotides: TGTGCCACCAGCAGAGATCTCGCGCCAAGTAATTCACCCCTCCACTTT. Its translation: CATSRDLAPSNSPLHF.

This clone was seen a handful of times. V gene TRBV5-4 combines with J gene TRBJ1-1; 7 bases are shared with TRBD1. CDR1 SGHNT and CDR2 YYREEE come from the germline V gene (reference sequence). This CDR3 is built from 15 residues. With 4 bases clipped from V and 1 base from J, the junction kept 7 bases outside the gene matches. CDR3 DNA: TGTGCCAGCAGCATTTGGACAGGCGAGAACACTGAAGCTTTCTTT. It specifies CASSIWTGENTEAFF.

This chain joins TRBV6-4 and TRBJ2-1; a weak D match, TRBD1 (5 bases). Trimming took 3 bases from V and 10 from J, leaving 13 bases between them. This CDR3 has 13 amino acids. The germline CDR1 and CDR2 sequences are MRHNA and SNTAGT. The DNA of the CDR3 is TGTGCCAGCAGTGATGACCTGTACAGGGAGCAGTTCTTC. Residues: CASSDDLYREQFF.

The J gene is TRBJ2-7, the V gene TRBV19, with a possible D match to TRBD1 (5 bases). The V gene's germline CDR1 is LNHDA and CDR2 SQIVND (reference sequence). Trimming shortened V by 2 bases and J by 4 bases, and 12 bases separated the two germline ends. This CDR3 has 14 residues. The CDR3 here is CASSITRTLYEQYF. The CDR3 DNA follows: TGTGCCAGTAGTATAACCCGGACATTATACGAGCAGTACTTC. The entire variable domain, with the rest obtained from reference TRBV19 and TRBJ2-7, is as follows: DGGITQSPKYLFRKEGQNVTLSCEQNLNHDAMYWYRQDPGQGLRLIYYSQIVNDFQKGDIAEGYSVSREKKESFPLTVTSAQKNPTAFYLCASSITRTLYEQYFGPGTRLTVT.

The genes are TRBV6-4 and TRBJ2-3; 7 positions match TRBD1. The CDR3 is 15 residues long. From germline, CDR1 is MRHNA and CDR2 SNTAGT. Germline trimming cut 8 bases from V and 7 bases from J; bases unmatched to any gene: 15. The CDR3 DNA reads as TGTGCCAGCGTCGTCGCGACAGGGCCCACGCATACGCAGTATTTT. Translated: CASVVATGPTHTQYF.

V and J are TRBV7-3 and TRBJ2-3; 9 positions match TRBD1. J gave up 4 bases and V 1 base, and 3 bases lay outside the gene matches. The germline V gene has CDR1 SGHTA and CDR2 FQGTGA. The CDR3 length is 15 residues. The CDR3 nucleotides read TGTGCCAGCAGCTTAAATACAGGGGGCGCAGATACGCAGTATTTT. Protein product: CASSLNTGGADTQYF.

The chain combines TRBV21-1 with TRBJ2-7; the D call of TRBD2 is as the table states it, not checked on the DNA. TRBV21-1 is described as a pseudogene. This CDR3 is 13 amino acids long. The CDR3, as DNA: TGTGCCAGCAGCTCAATTTCGGGGTGCGAGCAGTACTTC. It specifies CASSSISGCEQYF.

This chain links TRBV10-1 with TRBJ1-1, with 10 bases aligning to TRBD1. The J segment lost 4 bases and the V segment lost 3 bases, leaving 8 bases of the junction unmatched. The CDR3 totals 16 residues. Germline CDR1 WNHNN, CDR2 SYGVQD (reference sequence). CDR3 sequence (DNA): TGCGCCAGCAGTGAATCCGGGACAGGGGTAGGCACTGAAGCTTTCTTT. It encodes CASSESGTGVGTEAFF.

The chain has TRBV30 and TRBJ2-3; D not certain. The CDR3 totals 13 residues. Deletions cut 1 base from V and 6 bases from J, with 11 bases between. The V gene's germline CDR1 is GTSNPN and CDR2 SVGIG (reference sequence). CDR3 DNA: TGTGCCTGGAGTGGTTTCTCCGGGGATACGCAGTATTTT. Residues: CAWSGFSGDTQYF.

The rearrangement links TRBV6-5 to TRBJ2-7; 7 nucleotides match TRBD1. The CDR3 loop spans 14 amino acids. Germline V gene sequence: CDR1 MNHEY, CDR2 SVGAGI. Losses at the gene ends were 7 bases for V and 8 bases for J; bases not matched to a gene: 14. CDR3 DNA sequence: TGTGCCAGCAAAACAGGGGAATCTTACGATAAGCAGTACTTC. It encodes CASKTGESYDKQYF.

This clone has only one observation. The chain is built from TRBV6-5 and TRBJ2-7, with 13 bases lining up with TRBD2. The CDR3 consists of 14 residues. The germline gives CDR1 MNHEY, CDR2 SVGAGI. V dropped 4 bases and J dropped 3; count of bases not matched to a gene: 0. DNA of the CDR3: TGTGCCAGCAGTTGGACTAGCGGGAGCTACGAGCAGTACTTC. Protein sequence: CASSWTSGSYEQYF.

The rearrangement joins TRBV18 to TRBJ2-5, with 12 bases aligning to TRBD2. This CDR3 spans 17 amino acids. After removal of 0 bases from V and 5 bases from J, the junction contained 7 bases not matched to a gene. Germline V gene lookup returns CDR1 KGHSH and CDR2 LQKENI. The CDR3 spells CASSPPGLAGRVETQYF. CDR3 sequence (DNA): TGTGCCAGCTCACCACCAGGACTAGCGGGACGGGTCGAGACCCAGTACTTC.